The subject of this entry is one TCR beta chain. This sample was taken from a study of blood T cell repertoires in COVID-19. The CDR3 consists of 15 residues. The germline V gene encodes CDR1 SGDLS and CDR2 YYNGEE. V lost 3 bases, J lost 5 bases, and 17 bases lay in between. Profiling relied on immunoSEQ multiplex PCR, and the TCRdb table lists in-frame clones only, not all of them. The data hold 350,000 to 550,000 clones, with 75% to 90% observed a single time. The clonotype originates from a man between 25 and 39 years old who had recovered from COVID-19. This chain uses TRBV9 with TRBJ1-1; possibly TRBD1 for D (6 bases). The sample taken for sequencing was PBMCs or T cells enriched from blood (not recorded which). DNA of the CDR3: TGTGCCAGCAGCGCAAAGGCAGGGGTGGGTACTGAAGCTTTCTTT. It yields the protein CASSAKAGVGTEAFF. The full variable domain, its missing parts supplied by reference TRBV9 and TRBJ1-1, is DSGVTQTPKHLITATGQRVTLRCSPRSGDLSVYWYQQSLDQGLQFLIQYYNGEERAKGNILERFSAQQFPDLHSELNLSSLELGDSALYFCASSAKAGVGTEAFFGQGTRLTVV.